The rows below give T cell receptor beta chains drawn from one sample of a study of blood T cells in healthy people across ages. TCRdb re-called the 5' RACE reads with MiXCR, one entry per CDR3 protein. The sample shows almost 550,000 distinct CDR3 sequences, around 24% of them seen only once. The sample also formed part of further work on T cells of mothers and their children.

Sequencing was done on a sample of blood. These receptors were taken from a boy aged 5-17 years in good health. CDR3s include the opening cysteine and the closing phenylalanine or tryptophan. A D gene is named only where the DNA matches it firmly. For some rows the clone size is stated as once, few or many, or as a class when expanded; others skip it.

D gene	V gene	clone size	J gene	CDR3 DNA	CDR3 protein
.	TRBV28	.	TRBJ1-5	TGTGCCAGCAGTGCCAATCAGCCCCAGCATTTT	CASSANQPQHF
TRBD1	TRBV12-3/TRBV12-4	few	TRBJ2-7	TGTGCCAGCAGCGAGACAGGGATCGAGCAGTACTTC	CASSETGIEQYF
TRBD2	TRBV28	.	TRBJ2-4	TGTGCCAGCAGTCGAGAGACTAGCGGGGTGGCGAACATTCAGTACTTC	CASSRETSGVANIQYF
TRBD1	TRBV5-6	few	TRBJ2-7	TGTGCCAGCAGCTCAACCTCAGGGGGAAAGCAGTACTTC	CASSSTSGGKQYF
.	TRBV27	few	TRBJ2-2	TGTGCCAGCAGGGGGGCGTCCGGGGAGCTGTTTTTT	CASRGASGELFF
.	TRBV11-2	few	TRBJ1-2	TGTGCCAGCAGCCTTAGCTCAGGAACAGACTATGGCTACACCTTC	CASSLSSGTDYGYTF
TRBD1	TRBV20-1	.	TRBJ1-6	TGCAGTGCTAGAGACGACAGGGAGTACTCACCCCTCCACTTT	CSARDDREYSPLHF
.	TRBV10-2	many	TRBJ2-6	TGCGCCAGCAGTGTTTCCTCTGGGGCCAACGTCCTGACTTTC	CASSVSSGANVLTF
.	TRBV4-3	few	TRBJ2-7	TGCGCCAGCAGCCAAGACCGGTCGGGGGCAAGCTACGAGCAGTACTTC	CASSQDRSGASYEQYF
TRBD2	TRBV20-1	.	TRBJ2-7	TGCAGTGCAGCGGGAGATTCCGAGCAGTACTTC	CSAAGDSEQYF
.	TRBV2	.	TRBJ2-7	TGTGCCAGCAGTGGTTGGGGGGGGGCGTCGGACGAGCAGTACTTC	CASSGWGGASDEQYF
.	TRBV28	.	TRBJ2-5	TGTGCCAGCAGTTTGGCGGGACGGGCCCTCGGAGAGACCCAGTACTTC	CASSLAGRALGETQYF
TRBD1	TRBV6-2/TRBV6-3	.	TRBJ2-7	TGTGCCAGCAGTACCGGGACAGGGTTCGAGCAGTACTTC	CASSTGTGFEQYF
.	TRBV29-1	few	TRBJ1-1	TGCAGCGTCGACGGAAACACTGAAGCTTTCTTT	CSVDGNTEAFF
.	TRBV5-4	many	TRBJ1-2	TGTGCCAGCAGCTTGGGGGGTCAGCCCGTGGCAGGTGGCTACACCTTC	CASSLGGQPVAGGYTF
TRBD2	TRBV7-9	few	TRBJ2-1	TGTGCCAGCAGCTTAGGACTAGCGGGAGGTGTCCGGAATGAGCAGTTCTTC	CASSLGLAGGVRNEQFF
TRBD1	TRBV28	.	TRBJ2-3	TGTGCCAGCAGTTCTTCCAGGACAGGGGGCGGAAGAGATACGCAGTATTTT	CASSSSRTGGGRDTQYF
TRBD1	TRBV15	few	TRBJ1-5	TGTACCACCAGCAGAGACCAGGGGGACGAGCCCCAGCATTTT	CTTSRDQGDEPQHF
.	TRBV7-9	.	TRBJ2-1	TGTGCCAGCAGCCATCACGGACTAACCAATGAGCAGTTCTTC	CASSHHGLTNEQFF
TRBD2	TRBV7-9	few	TRBJ2-1	TGTGCCAGCAGCTTAGCGGCAGTAGCGGGCTACAATGAGCAGTTCTTC	CASSLAAVAGYNEQFF
TRBD1	TRBV10-3	few	TRBJ1-1	TGTGCCATCAGTGACCTTGGACAGGGAACTGAAGCTTTCTTT	CAISDLGQGTEAFF
.	TRBV12-3/TRBV12-4	few	TRBJ2-7	TGTGCCAGCGGTCTGGGATCTGACTACGAGCAGTACTTC	CASGLGSDYEQYF
.	TRBV9	.	TRBJ2-5	TGTGCCAGCAGCGTAGCTGAGGGTACGGGAGAGACCCAGTACTTC	CASSVAEGTGETQYF
TRBD2	TRBV9	few	TRBJ2-2	TGTGCCAGCAGCGTAGAACCGGGACTAGGGGTCACCGGGGAGCTGTTTTTT	CASSVEPGLGVTGELFF
.	TRBV6-1	.	TRBJ2-7	TGTGCCAGCAGTGAACCTCTGAGGAACGAGCAGTACTTC	CASSEPLRNEQYF
.	TRBV7-9	.	TRBJ1-2	TGTGCCAGCAGCTTAGAGATGGGGCTTGGCTACACCTTC	CASSLEMGLGYTF
.	TRBV5-1	.	TRBJ2-1	TGCGCCAGCAGAAGGGGCTTGGGCAATGAGCAGTTCTTC	CASRRGLGNEQFF
TRBD2	TRBV7-9	.	TRBJ2-7	TGTGCCAGCAGTCTCGGTTCTAGCGGGAGTTCCTACGAGCAGTACTTC	CASSLGSSGSSYEQYF
.	TRBV7-8	few	TRBJ1-2	TGTGCCAGCAGCCCACGGTCAATCGACTATGGCTACACCTTC	CASSPRSIDYGYTF
.	TRBV9	few	TRBJ2-1	TGTGCCACCAATCCCCCCCCGTCGGGAGACAATGAGCAGTTCTTC	CATNPPPSGDNEQFF
.	TRBV6-4	many	TRBJ2-1	TGTGCCAGCAGTGCGGACAGTCACAATGAGCAGTTCTTC	CASSADSHNEQFF
.	TRBV20-1	few	TRBJ2-2	TGCAGTGCTCCGGGACACCGGAACACCGGGGAGCTGTTTTTT	CSAPGHRNTGELFF
.	TRBV29-1	many	TRBJ1-5	TGCAGCGTTGAAGTGGGTGGGTCTGGCAATCAGCCCCAGCATTTT	CSVEVGGSGNQPQHF
.	TRBV5-5	few	TRBJ2-1	TGTGCCAGCAGCCTAAGCGGGCAGATAGGGAATGAGCAGTTCTTC	CASSLSGQIGNEQFF
TRBD2	TRBV3-1	.	TRBJ2-7	TGTGCCAGCAGCCAAGATGCAGCGGGAGGGCTTAGCTCCTACGAGCAGTACTTC	CASSQDAAGGLSSYEQYF
.	TRBV27	few	TRBJ1-4	TGTGCCAGCAGTTTAGGGACGGGGGGCTGGGGGGAAAAACTGTTTTTT	CASSLGTGGWGEKLFF
.	TRBV5-8	.	TRBJ2-3	TGTGCCAGCAGAACAGGGAGGGCAGATACGCAGTATTTT	CASRTGRADTQYF
.	TRBV7-8	.	TRBJ2-1	TGTGCCAGCAGCTTAGTCTATCACAATGAGCAGTTCTTC	CASSLVYHNEQFF
.	TRBV9	.	TRBJ2-1	TGTGCCAGCAGCGCAGAACGATGGGTCTACAATGAGCAGTTCTTC	CASSAERWVYNEQFF
.	TRBV5-6	few	TRBJ2-7	TGTGCCAGCAGCTTTGAACCAAAACAGGGCGGCTACGAGCAGTACTTC	CASSFEPKQGGYEQYF
.	TRBV28	few	TRBJ1-2	TGTGCCAGCAGTTACCCTTGGAGGACCTATGGCTACACCTTC	CASSYPWRTYGYTF
.	TRBV4-1	.	TRBJ2-3	TGCGCCAGCAGGCGTGGGGGCGGGACTGAAGATACGCAGTATTTT	CASRRGGGTEDTQYF
.	TRBV7-8	few	TRBJ1-1	TGTGCCAGCAGCCCCCGGTCCGCCCCTGAAGCTTTCTTT	CASSPRSAPEAFF
.	TRBV12-3/TRBV12-4	few	TRBJ1-5	TGTGCCAGCAGTTTGGGCAGGTCACCCAATCAGCCCCAGCATTTT	CASSLGRSPNQPQHF
.	TRBV27	.	TRBJ2-7	TGTGCCAGCAGTTCCTACAGGGAGTCCTACGAGCAGTACTTC	CASSSYRESYEQYF
TRBD2	TRBV3-1	.	TRBJ2-1	TGTGCCAGCAGCCGAGGGGAGGGAGGTGAGCAGTTCTTC	CASSRGEGGEQFF
.	TRBV14	few	TRBJ2-4	TGTGCCAGCAGCCCTGGGAGGCAGTCAGTAGTAGCCAAAAACATTCAGTACTTC	CASSPGRQSVVAKNIQYF
.	TRBV6-2/TRBV6-3	many	TRBJ2-1	TGTGCCAGCAAAGGGAGGAATGAGCAGTTCTTC	CASKGRNEQFF
.	TRBV6-2/TRBV6-3	.	TRBJ2-1	TGTGCCAGCAGTCCCGCCAGGGAGCAGTTCTTC	CASSPAREQFF
TRBD1	TRBV11-2	.	TRBJ2-7	TGTGCCAGCAGCTCGCCCCGGGACAGCCCCTACGAGCAGTACTTC	CASSSPRDSPYEQYF
TRBD2	TRBV19	.	TRBJ2-5	TGTGCCAGTAGTCCTAGACTAGCGTTTCAAGAGACCCAGTACTTC	CASSPRLAFQETQYF
.	TRBV20-1	.	TRBJ1-3	TGCAGTGCTAGCCGGGCGGACTCTGGAAACACCATATATTTT	CSASRADSGNTIYF
TRBD2	TRBV6-2/TRBV6-3	.	TRBJ2-5	TGTGCCAGCAGCCGTCGTAGCGGGAACCAAGAGACCCAGTACTTC	CASSRRSGNQETQYF